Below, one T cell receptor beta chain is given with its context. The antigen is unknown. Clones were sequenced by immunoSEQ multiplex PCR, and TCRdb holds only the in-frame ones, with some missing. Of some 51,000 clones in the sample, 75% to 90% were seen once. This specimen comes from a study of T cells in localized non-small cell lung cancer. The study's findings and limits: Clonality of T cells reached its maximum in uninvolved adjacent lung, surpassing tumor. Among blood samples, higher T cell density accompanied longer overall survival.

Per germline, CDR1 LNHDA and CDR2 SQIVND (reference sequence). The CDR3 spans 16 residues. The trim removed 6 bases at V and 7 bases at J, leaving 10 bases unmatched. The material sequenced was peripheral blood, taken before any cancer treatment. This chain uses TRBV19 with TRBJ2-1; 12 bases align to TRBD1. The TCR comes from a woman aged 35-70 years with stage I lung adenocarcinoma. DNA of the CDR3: TGTGCCAGTAGCACCCTCCGGGACAGGGGGCATAATGAGCAGTTCTTC. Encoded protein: CASSTLRDRGHNEQFF.